Following are 22 T cell receptor beta chains from one sample sequenced in a study of a mutant IDH1 vaccine in newly diagnosed glioma. Libraries were prepared by immunoSEQ multiplex PCR; TCRdb keeps only in-frame clonotypes and omits some of them. The table records 100,000 to 150,000 clones, about four fifths of them present only once. These TCRs' antigens remain unknown. The time point: week 11, during vaccination. Doses of 300 ug of mutant IDH1 20-mer peptide were given with topical imiquimod. The material was PBMCs, obtained from a glioma patient whose treatment included an IDH1 peptide vaccine. The receptors come from a man aged 40-49 years with glioma.

The chain carries TRBV21-1 and TRBJ2-1; TRBD2, the D gene given by the table, was not confirmed from the DNA. TRBV21-1 is labeled a pseudogene. This CDR3 has 16 amino acids. The CDR3 loop reads CASSSPGLAGNNEQFF. The DNA of the CDR3 is TGTGCCAGCAGCAGCCCGGGACTAGCGGGGAACAATGAGCAGTTCTTC.

The chain joins TRBV4-2 to TRBJ1-4; a weak D match, TRBD1 (6 bases). Trimming cost V 0 bases and J 12 bases, with 14 bases left between them. Germline assignment: CDR1 LGHNA and CDR2 YNFKEQ. This CDR3 comprises 14 residues. This CDR3 is CASSQDRGEGELFF. CDR3 nucleotides: TGTGCCAGCAGCCAAGATAGGGGAGAGGGGGAACTGTTTTTT.

V is TRBV6-4 and J is TRBJ2-2; a possible D gene is TRBD1 (5 bases). The length of the CDR3 is 14 residues. V was shortened by 6 bases and J by 0 bases, with 8 bases between the two germline ends. Germline lookup yields CDR1 MRHNA and CDR2 SNTAGT. The CDR3 nucleotides read TGTGCCAGCAGCCCACAGGCGAACACCGGGGAGCTGTTTTTT. Residues: CASSPQANTGELFF.

Comments on this clone: This sequence may be a read error, since a much larger clone differs from it by one base. The chain links TRBV7-2 to TRBJ1-5; 8 bases map to TRBD1. The J segment lost 2 bases and the V segment lost 4 bases, leaving 1 base of the junction unmatched. This CDR3 has 14 residues. Germline CDR1 reads SGHTA; CDR2 reads FQGNSA. CDR3 sequence (DNA): TGTGCCAGCAGCTCAGGGGGCGGCAATCAGCCCCAGCATTTT. As protein: CASSSGGGNQPQHF.

This chain links TRBV5-4 with TRBJ2-2; D gene uncertain. V shed 1 base and J shed 7 bases, with 11 bases lying between them. The CDR3 consists of 14 residues. Germline-derived CDR1 and CDR2 are SGHNT and YYREEE (reference sequence). CDR3 in DNA: TGTGCCAGCAGCTTGACCGGATTAAACGGGGAGCTGTTTTTT. As protein: CASSLTGLNGELFF.

V is TRBV6-6 and J is TRBJ2-1, with 10 bases aligning to TRBD2. There are 15 residues in the CDR3. CDR1 and CDR2 from the germline V gene are MNHNY and SVGAGI (reference sequence). V lost 4 bases to trimming and J lost 12 bases; unmatched junction nucleotides: 12. The CDR3 DNA reads as TGTGCCAGCAGTTCGGCGGGACTAGCGCCTCGAGGGCAGTTCTTC. As protein: CASSSAGLAPRGQFF.

The gene calls are TRBV14 and TRBJ2-5; 7 bases align to TRBD2. The V segment lost 1 base and the J segment 2 bases; nucleotides outside the gene matches: 10. The CDR3 extends over 17 amino acids. Germline CDR1 SGHDN, CDR2 FVKESK. The CDR3 loop reads CASSQGLFGGGQETQYF. CDR3 nucleotides: TGTGCCAGCAGCCAAGGACTTTTTGGGGGGGGACAAGAGACCCAGTACTTC.

This clone was seen once. The CDR3 sequence: CASSKNRDYQETQYF. Here the CDR3 DNA reads TGCGCCAGCAGTAAAAACCGGGACTACCAAGAGACCCAGTACTTC. The chain carries TRBV23-1 and TRBJ2-5, with TRBD2 as a possible D gene (6 bases). TRBV23-1 is an ORF for which the function is uncertain. The V end was cut by 5 bases, the J end by 0 bases, with 13 bases between. The CDR3 has 15 amino acids.

The chain employs TRBV6-5 and TRBJ1-2; no clear D. Trimming removed 5 bases at V and 8 bases at J, with 15 bases between. The CDR3 has 13 residues. Germline CDR1 and CDR2: MNHEY and SVGAGI. CDR3 sequence: CASSPLQSGGYTF. The CDR3 nucleotides read TGTGCCAGCAGTCCGTTACAGAGCGGAGGCTACACCTTC.

The chain recombines TRBV7-2 with TRBJ2-2, with 14 bases that match TRBD2. Germline loops: CDR1 SGHTA, CDR2 FQGNSA. J gave up 5 bases and V 5 bases, and 10 bases lay outside the gene matches. The CDR3 totals 18 residues. CDR3 residues: CASSPGWTSGGRTGELFF. CDR3 DNA sequence: TGTGCCAGCAGCCCGGGCTGGACTAGCGGGGGGCGTACCGGGGAGCTGTTTTTT.

The chain has TRBV7-9 and TRBJ2-1, with TRBD2 matching over 9 bases. This CDR3 comprises 16 residues. Germline V lookup: CDR1 SEHNR, CDR2 FQNEAQ (reference sequence). J lost 8 bases, V lost 1 base, and 9 bases had no gene match. The CDR3 DNA is TGTGCCAGCAGCTTAGTTGGTAGCGGGAGACGGTATGAGCAGTTCTTC. Its protein is CASSLVGSGRRYEQFF. Supplemented by reference TRBV7-9 and TRBJ2-1, the full variable domain reads DTGVSQNPRHKITKRGQNVTFRCDPISEHNRLYWYRQTLGQGPEFLTYFQNEAQLEKSRLLSDRFSAERPKGSFSTLEIQRTEQGDSAMYLCASSLVGSGRRYEQFFGPGTRLTVL.

This sequence joins TRBV7-9 and TRBJ1-2; D gene uncertain. The germline V and J ends were trimmed by 1 base and 2 bases, with 23 bases remaining between them. The CDR3 sequence is 19 residues long. Germline V gene data show CDR1 as SEHNR and CDR2 as FQNEAQ (reference sequence). CDR3 sequence (DNA): TGTGCCAGCAGCTTAGATCAGGCATCGCGGAGGGTAGAGAACTATGGCTACACCTTC. Its translation is CASSLDQASRRVENYGYTF.

The rearrangement uses TRBV6-5 and TRBJ2-3, with a tentative D call TRBD2 (7 bases). Trimming pared 2 bases from V and 3 bases from J, leaving 15 bases between. Germline CDR1 and CDR2: MNHEY and SVGAGI. The CDR3 loop spans 16 amino acids. As DNA, the CDR3 is TGTGCCAGCAGTTACGAGGGGGGGCGAGGTACAGATACGCAGTATTTT. Encoded protein: CASSYEGGRGTDTQYF.

The V and J genes are TRBV9 and TRBJ1-3, with a possible D match to TRBD1 (6 bases). V was cut by 4 bases and J by 0 bases, with 14 bases left in between. CDR1 SGDLS and CDR2 YYNGEE come from the germline V gene. The CDR3 spans 16 residues. The CDR3 bases are TGTGCCAGCAGCCAAACAGGGAGCCTCTCTGGAAACACCATATATTTT. Its protein is CASSQTGSLSGNTIYF.

The J gene is TRBJ1-6, the V gene TRBV6-5, with D possibly TRBD1 on 5 matching bases. The CDR3 is 14 residues long. The V end was cut by 2 bases, the J end by 5 bases, with 7 bases between. Germline V CDR1 and CDR2: MNHEY, SVGAGI. The CDR3 loop reads CASSYTGHNSPLHF. The CDR3 DNA follows: TGTGCCAGCAGTTACACAGGCCATAATTCACCCCTCCACTTT.

This clone was seen a handful of times. The gene calls are TRBV29-1 and TRBJ2-1; 10 bases map to TRBD2. J lost 4 bases, V lost 0 bases, and 9 bases had no gene match. In germline, CDR1 is SQVTM, CDR2 ANQGSEA. The CDR3 is 17 amino acids. CDR3 protein: CSVEDMSGGAKYNEQFF. For the CDR3, the DNA is TGCAGCGTTGAAGATATGAGCGGGGGGGCCAAATACAATGAGCAGTTCTTC.

The rearrangement links TRBV7-2 to TRBJ2-5, with 11 bases lining up with TRBD2. The CDR3 is 18 residues long. V shed 5 bases, J shed 1 base, and the junction held 12 bases outside the gene matches. Germline assignment: CDR1 SGHTA and CDR2 FQGNSA. The CDR3 sequence is CASSPRPSGGLVQETQYF. The CDR3 bases are TGTGCCAGCAGCCCCCGACCTAGCGGGGGGCTAGTCCAAGAGACCCAGTACTTC. The whole variable domain, remainder taken from reference TRBV7-2 and TRBJ2-5, is GAGVSQSPSNKVTEKGKDVELRCDPISGHTALYWYRQSLGQGLEFLIYFQGNSAPDKSGLPSDRFSAERTGGSVSTLTIQRTQQEDSAVYLCASSPRPSGGLVQETQYFGPGTRLLVL.

Turning to this clone: A clone one base away is much larger, so this may be a read error. This specimen includes other DNA sequences encoding the same CDR3. This chain connects TRBV30 to TRBJ2-1; no clear D gene. The germline V gene has CDR1 GTSNPN and CDR2 SVGIG (reference sequence). The V end lost 0 bases, the J end lost 6 bases, and 6 bases lay between the germline ends. The CDR3 is 12 residues long. CDR3 nucleotides: TGTGCCTGGAGTGTAGTCGGCAATGAGCAGTTCTTC. Protein product: CAWSVVGNEQFF.

The chain joins TRBV7-2 to TRBJ1-1; unclear D gene. Germline values: CDR1 SGHTA, CDR2 FQGNSA. Trimming left V 5 bases short and J 0 bases short, with 16 bases between. The CDR3 has 16 amino acids. DNA of the CDR3: TGTGCCAGCAGCCCCAGAGTAGGGATTTTGAACACTGAAGCTTTCTTT. It encodes CASSPRVGILNTEAFF.

As regards this clone: An end of the junction does not agree with germline; a read error may underlie this. The rearrangement uses TRBV7-7 and TRBJ2-7, with 9 positions matching TRBD1. There are 15 residues in the CDR3. The V gene's germline CDR1 is SSHAT and CDR2 FNYEAQ (reference sequence). The CDR3 protein is CASSLAGTGSYEQYF. The CDR3 region has the DNA TGTGCTAGCAGCTTAGCCGGGACAGGGTCCTACGAGCAGTACTTC.

This sequence joins TRBV7-2 and TRBJ2-5; TRBD1 is a possible D gene (5 bases). CDR1 is SGHTA and CDR2 is FQGNSA in the germline V gene. Deletions cut 4 bases from V and 5 bases from J, with 11 bases between. This CDR3 has 13 residues. The DNA of the CDR3 is TGTGCCAGCAGCTGGCCAGGGCGCGAGACCCAGTACTTC. Its protein product is CASSWPGRETQYF.

The chain is built from TRBV6-4 and TRBJ2-3, with D tentatively TRBD2 (5 bases). The germline CDR1 and CDR2 sequences are MRHNA and SNTAGT. The CDR3 totals 15 residues. V was clipped by 0 bases and J by 2 bases, with 9 bases between them. The DNA for the CDR3 is TGTGCCAGCAGTGACTCGAGGGATTCCACAGATACGCAGTATTTT. Amino acids: CASSDSRDSTDTQYF.